What follows is one T cell receptor beta chain and its context. These data belong to a study of CD8+ T cells in alopecia areata. Treatment meaning: oral pan-JAK inhibitor, 5-10 mg twice daily. PBMCs, the starting material, were the source of sorted CD4+ and CD8+ T cells. The sequencing template was cDNA reverse transcribed from extracted RNA. Sequencing used immunoSEQ multiplex PCR; TCRdb keeps in-frame clones, though not all of them. The table has about 250,000 clones, 45% to 70% seen once. The sequences come from CD4+ T cells sorted from blood, collected between weeks 51 and 52, from a patient treated with tofacitinib. The clonotype originates from a human donor with alopecia areata.

The CDR3 DNA follows: TGCAGCGCCCTAGCGGGGGGACGCACAGATACGCAGTATTTT. Residues: CSALAGGRTDTQYF. V and J are TRBV29-1 and TRBJ2-3; TRBD2 matches 11 bases. This CDR3 is built from 14 residues. V dropped 7 bases and J dropped 1; count of bases not matched to a gene: 4. Germline values: CDR1 SQVTM, CDR2 ANQGSEA.